This T cell receptor beta chain is from a study of T-cell reconstitution after alpha-beta-depleted transplantation in children. CDR3 length: 16 residues. The V gene lost 1 base and the J gene lost 2 bases, with 14 bases spanning the gap. CDR1 LNHDA and CDR2 SQIVND come from the germline V gene (reference sequence). Unique molecular identifiers were incorporated when the TCRbeta library was constructed. TCRdb fed the PCR reads into MiXCR, producing one record per CDR3 protein. This sample has approximately 70,000 distinct CDR3 sequences, with roughly 4.9% found just once. General observations from the study: Several hundred expanded graft clones reportedly gave rise to the alpha-beta T cells present about two months after transplant. From newly produced T cells came most of the T-cell counts and diversity one year after transplant. Several patients had high TCRbeta diversity at day 60; it came from surviving recipient T cells and thymic progenitors.

This clonotype has a count of ten or more. Antigen specificity is unknown. Sequencing used PBMCs, mostly from graft donor cells, obtained 180 days after TCRalphabeta/CD19-depleted stem cell transplant. V gene TRBV19 combines with J gene TRBJ1-2; D may be TRBD1 (6 bases). The sequence came from a boy in the first two years of life who had a stem cell transplant for acute myeloid leukemia, so the T cells may come from the graft donor. CDR3 region: CASSIGSDRPNYGYTF. The CDR3, as DNA: TGTGCCAGTAGTATAGGTTCCGACAGGCCCAACTATGGCTACACCTTC.